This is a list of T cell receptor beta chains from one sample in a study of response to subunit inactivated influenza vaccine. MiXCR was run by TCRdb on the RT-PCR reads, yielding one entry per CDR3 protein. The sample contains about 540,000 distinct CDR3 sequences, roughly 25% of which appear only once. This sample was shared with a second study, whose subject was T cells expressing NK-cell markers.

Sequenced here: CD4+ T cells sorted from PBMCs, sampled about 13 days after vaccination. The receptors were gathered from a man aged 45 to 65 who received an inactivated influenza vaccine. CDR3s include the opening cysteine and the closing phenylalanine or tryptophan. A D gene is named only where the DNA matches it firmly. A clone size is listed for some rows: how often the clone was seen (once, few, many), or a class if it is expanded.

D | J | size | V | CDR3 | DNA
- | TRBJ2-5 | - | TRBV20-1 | CSAPTDEGPWETQYF | TGCAGTGCCCCCACCGACGAGGGGCCCTGGGAGACCCAGTACTTC
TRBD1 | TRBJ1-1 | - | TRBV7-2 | CASSLGQNEAFF | TGTGCCAGCAGCTTGGGACAGAATGAAGCTTTCTTT
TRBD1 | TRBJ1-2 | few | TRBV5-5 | CASSPRDRGGYGYTF | TGTGCCAGCAGCCCCCGGGACAGGGGCGGCTATGGCTACACCTTC
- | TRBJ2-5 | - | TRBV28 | CASRVGGEETQYF | TGTGCCAGCAGAGTAGGAGGGGAAGAGACCCAGTACTTC
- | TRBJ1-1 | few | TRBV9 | CASSGGGRTEAFF | TGTGCCAGCAGCGGCGGGGGTAGAACTGAAGCTTTCTTT
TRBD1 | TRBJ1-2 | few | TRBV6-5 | CASSSLQGTVGTNYGYTF | TGTGCCAGCAGTTCCCTACAGGGGACTGTAGGGACAAACTATGGCTACACCTTC
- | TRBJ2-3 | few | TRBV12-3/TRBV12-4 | CASSLAQARTDTQYF | TGTGCCAGCAGTTTAGCGCAGGCCCGCACAGATACGCAGTATTTT
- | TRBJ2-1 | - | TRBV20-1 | CSARDPNNEQFF | TGCAGTGCTAGAGACCCCAACAATGAGCAGTTCTTC
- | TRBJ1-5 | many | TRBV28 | CASSLGQPQHF | TGTGCCAGCAGTTTAGGGCAGCCCCAGCATTTT
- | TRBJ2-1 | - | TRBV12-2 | CASRPRWTGAIYNEQFF | TGTGCAAGTCGCCCCCGGTGGACAGGGGCTATCTACAATGAGCAGTTCTTC
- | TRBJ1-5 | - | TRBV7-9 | CASSATGWEPQHF | TGTGCCAGCAGCGCCACAGGGTGGGAGCCCCAGCATTTT
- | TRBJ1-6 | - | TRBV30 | CAEGTQLNSPLHF | TGTGCCGAGGGAACACAACTTAATTCACCCCTCCACTTT
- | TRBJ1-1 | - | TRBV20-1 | CSAQPTAGFENTEAFF | TGCAGTGCTCAGCCTACTGCAGGGTTTGAAAACACTGAAGCTTTCTTT
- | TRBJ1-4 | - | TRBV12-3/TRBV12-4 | CASSPRIPGREKLFF | TGTGCCAGCAGTCCAAGGATCCCGGGGCGCGAAAAACTGTTTTTT
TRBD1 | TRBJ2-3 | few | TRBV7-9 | CASSPYPGGYLDTQYF | TGTGCCAGCAGCCCGTACCCAGGGGGCTATCTGGATACGCAGTATTTT
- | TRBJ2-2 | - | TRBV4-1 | CASSQAGGRTGELFF | TGCGCCAGCAGCCAAGCCGGGGGCCGGACCGGGGAGCTGTTTTTT
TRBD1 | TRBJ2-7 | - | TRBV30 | CAWSLQGGYEQYF | TGTGCCTGGAGCTTACAGGGGGGCTACGAGCAGTACTTC
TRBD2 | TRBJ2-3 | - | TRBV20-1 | CSASRGAATDTQYF | TGCAGTGCTTCGCGGGGGGCCGCCACAGATACGCAGTATTTT
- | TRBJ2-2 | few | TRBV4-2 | CASSQDYLAGELFF | TGTGCCAGCAGCCAAGATTACCTAGCGGGGGAGCTGTTTTTT
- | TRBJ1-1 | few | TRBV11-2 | CASSLGAGAGAFF | TGTGCCAGCAGCTTAGGCGCAGGGGCGGGAGCTTTCTTT
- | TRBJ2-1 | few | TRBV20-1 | CSARGTPSAGYNEQFF | TGCAGTGCTAGAGGGACACCCTCAGCAGGCTACAATGAGCAGTTCTTC
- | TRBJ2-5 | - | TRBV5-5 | CASSSGRGKETQYF | TGTGCCAGCAGTTCTGGCAGGGGTAAAGAGACCCAGTACTTC
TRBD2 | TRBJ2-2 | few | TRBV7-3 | CASSSHLAGGAGELFF | TGTGCCAGCAGCTCCCACCTAGCGGGTGGGGCCGGGGAGCTGTTTTTT
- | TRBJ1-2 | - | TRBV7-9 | CASSSGLFGAGYTF | TGTGCCAGCAGCTCCGGTTTATTTGGGGCCGGCTACACCTTC
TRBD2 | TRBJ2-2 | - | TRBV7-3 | CASSPRTSEAGELFF | TGTGCCAGCAGCCCCCGGACTAGCGAGGCCGGGGAGCTGTTTTTT
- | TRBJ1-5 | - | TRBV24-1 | CATSDGRDNQPQHF | TGTGCCACCAGTGATGGTAGGGACAATCAGCCCCAGCATTTT
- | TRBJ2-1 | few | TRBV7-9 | CASRPEFF | TGTGCCAGCAGACCCGAGTTCTTC
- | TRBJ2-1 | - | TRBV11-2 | CASSSTGHNEQFF | TGTGCCAGCAGCAGTACAGGCCACAATGAGCAGTTCTTC
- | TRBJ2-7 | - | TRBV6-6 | CASSYLADEQYF | TGTGCCAGCAGTTACTTAGCGGACGAGCAGTACTTC
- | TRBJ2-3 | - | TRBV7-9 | CASSHGRPVADTQYF | TGTGCCAGCAGCCACGGGAGACCGGTGGCAGATACGCAGTATTTT
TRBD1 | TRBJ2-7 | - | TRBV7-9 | CASSLTGSDEQYF | TGTGCCAGCAGCTTGACAGGGTCCGACGAGCAGTACTTC
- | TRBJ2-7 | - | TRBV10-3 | CAISESAGGRSSYEQYF | TGTGCCATCAGTGAGTCGGCGGGCGGGCGGAGCTCCTACGAGCAGTACTTC
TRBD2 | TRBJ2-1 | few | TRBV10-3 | CAIGGLANEQFF | TGTGCCATCGGAGGACTAGCGAATGAGCAGTTCTTC
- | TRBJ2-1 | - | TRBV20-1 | CSARDPGTHNYNEQFF | TGCAGTGCTAGAGACCCGGGGACCCACAACTACAATGAGCAGTTCTTC
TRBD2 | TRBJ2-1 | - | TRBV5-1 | CASSTGTSGEQFF | TGCGCCAGCAGCACCGGGACTAGCGGTGAGCAGTTCTTC
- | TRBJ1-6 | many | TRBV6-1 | CASRGQGIDSYNSPLHF | TGTGCCAGCAGAGGTCAGGGGATCGACTCCTATAATTCACCCCTCCACTTT
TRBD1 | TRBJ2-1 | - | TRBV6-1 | CASSPDRGRYNEQFF | TGTGCCAGCAGCCCCGACAGGGGTCGCTACAATGAGCAGTTCTTC
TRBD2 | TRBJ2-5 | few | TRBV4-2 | CASSPRTSGQETQYF | TGTGCCAGCAGCCCCAGGACTAGCGGGCAAGAGACCCAGTACTTC
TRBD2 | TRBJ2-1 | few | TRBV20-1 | CSARPTSGAYNEQFF | TGCAGTGCTAGACCGACTAGCGGGGCGTACAATGAGCAGTTCTTC
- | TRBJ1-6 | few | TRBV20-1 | CSAPVGQLNSPLHF | TGCAGTGCCCCCGTCGGACAGCTAAATTCACCCCTCCACTTT
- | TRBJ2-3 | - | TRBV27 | CASNPGPPAGTDTQYF | TGTGCCAGCAACCCGGGCCCCCCGGCGGGCACAGATACGCAGTATTTT